Listed below are T cell receptor beta chains from one sample, sequenced in a study of cytomegalovirus exposure and HLA in healthy donors. Generated by immunoSEQ multiplex PCR, the TCRdb table keeps only in-frame clones and is missing some. The data contain around 89,000 clones, about 70% of them singletons. Sequencing was performed on PBMCs. All receptors derive from a man aged 40-49 years in good health and CMV-seronegative. Each CDR3 is given with its conserved first and last residue. The D gene is left open where the match is weak. The size of a clone is reported for some rows only, either as once, few or many, or as a class for expanded clones.

TRBV7-2,TRBD1,-,TRBJ1-1,CASSLTRGASTEAFF,TGTGCCAGCAGCCTTACCAGGGGGGCTAGCACTGAAGCTTTCTTT
TRBV15,-,-,TRBJ1-2,CATSTALAGGYTF,TGTGCCACCAGCACCGCCTTAGCGGGTGGCTACACCTTC
TRBV5-4,TRBD1,-,TRBJ1-1,CASSPRTGGGNTEAFF,TGTGCCAGCAGCCCTAGGACAGGGGGAGGGAACACTGAAGCTTTCTTT
TRBV6-5,-,-,TRBJ1-1,CASLNSGDRREGAFF,TGTGCCAGCCTCAACTCAGGGGACCGGAGAGAAGGGGCTTTCTTT
TRBV28,TRBD1,-,TRBJ1-2,CASSLSGQGLDGYTF,TGTGCCAGCAGTTTAAGTGGACAGGGCCTTGATGGCTACACCTTC
TRBV7-8,TRBD1,-,TRBJ1-5,CASSLGGQGGDSNQPQHF,TGTGCCAGCAGCTTAGGGGGACAGGGAGGAGATAGCAATCAGCCCCAGCATTTT
TRBV29-1,TRBD1,-,TRBJ2-1,CSVTGQGSYNEQFF,TGCAGCGTTACGGGACAGGGATCCTACAATGAGCAGTTCTTC
TRBV7-2,-,few,TRBJ1-4,CASSFDRFSEKLFF,TGTGCCAGCAGCTTCGACAGGTTCAGCGAAAAACTGTTTTTT
TRBV5-4,TRBD1,few,TRBJ2-7,CASSLVGQGSREQYF,TGTGCCAGCAGCTTGGTGGGACAGGGATCGAGGGAGCAGTACTTC
TRBV6-6,-,-,TRBJ1-1,CASSYLQGNTEAFF,TGTGCCAGCAGTTACTTACAGGGGAACACTGAAGCTTTCTTT
TRBV29-1,-,few,TRBJ1-1,CSVVGRGGRYLMNTEAFF,TGCAGCGTTGTGGGGCGGGGCGGACGGTACCTCATGAACACTGAAGCTTTCTTT
TRBV5-1,TRBD2,-,TRBJ2-3,CASSFWAGGPTDTQYF,TGCGCCAGCAGCTTCTGGGCGGGGGGACCCACAGATACGCAGTATTTT